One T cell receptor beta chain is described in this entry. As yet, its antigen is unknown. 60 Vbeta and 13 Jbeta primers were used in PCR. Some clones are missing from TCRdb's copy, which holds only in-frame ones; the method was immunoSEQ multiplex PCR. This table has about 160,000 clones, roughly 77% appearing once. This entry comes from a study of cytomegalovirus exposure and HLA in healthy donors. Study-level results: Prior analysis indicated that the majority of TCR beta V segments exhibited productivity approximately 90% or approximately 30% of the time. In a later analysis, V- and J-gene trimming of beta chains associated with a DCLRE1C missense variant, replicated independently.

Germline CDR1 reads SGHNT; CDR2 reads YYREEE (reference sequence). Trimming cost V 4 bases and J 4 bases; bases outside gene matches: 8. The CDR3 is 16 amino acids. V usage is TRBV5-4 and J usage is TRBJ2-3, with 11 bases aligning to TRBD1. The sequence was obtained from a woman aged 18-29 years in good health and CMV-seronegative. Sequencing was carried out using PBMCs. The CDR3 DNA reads TGTGCCAGCAGCCAAGGCCCGGGACAGGGGGCAGATACGCAGTATTTT. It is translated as CASSQGPGQGADTQYF.